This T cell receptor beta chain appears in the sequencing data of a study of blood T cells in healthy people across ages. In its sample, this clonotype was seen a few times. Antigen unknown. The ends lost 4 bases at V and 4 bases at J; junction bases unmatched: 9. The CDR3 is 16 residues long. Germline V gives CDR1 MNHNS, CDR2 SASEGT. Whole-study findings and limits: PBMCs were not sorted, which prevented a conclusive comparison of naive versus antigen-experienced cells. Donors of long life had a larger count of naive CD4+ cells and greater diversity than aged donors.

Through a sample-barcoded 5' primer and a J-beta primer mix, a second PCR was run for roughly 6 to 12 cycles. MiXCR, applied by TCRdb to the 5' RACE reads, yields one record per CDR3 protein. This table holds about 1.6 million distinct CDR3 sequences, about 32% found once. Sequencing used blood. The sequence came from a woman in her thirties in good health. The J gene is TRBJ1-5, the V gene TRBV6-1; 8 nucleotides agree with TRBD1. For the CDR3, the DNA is TGTGCCAGCAGTGTAATTTGGACAGGGTCGAATCAGCCCCAGCATTTT. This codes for CASSVIWTGSNQPQHF.